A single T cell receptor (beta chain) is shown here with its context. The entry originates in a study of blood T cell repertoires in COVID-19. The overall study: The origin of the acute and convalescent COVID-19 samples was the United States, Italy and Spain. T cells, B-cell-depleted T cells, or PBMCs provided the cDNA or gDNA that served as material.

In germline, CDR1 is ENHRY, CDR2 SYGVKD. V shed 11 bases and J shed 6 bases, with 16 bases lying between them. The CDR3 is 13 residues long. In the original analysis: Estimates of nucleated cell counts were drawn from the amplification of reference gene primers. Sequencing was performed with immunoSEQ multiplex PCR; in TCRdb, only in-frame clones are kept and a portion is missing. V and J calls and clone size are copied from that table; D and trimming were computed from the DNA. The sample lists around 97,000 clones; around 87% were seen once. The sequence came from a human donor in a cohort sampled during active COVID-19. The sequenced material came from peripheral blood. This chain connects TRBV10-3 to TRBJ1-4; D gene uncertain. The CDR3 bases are TGTGCCTCGGGGAGAAGTTATTATGAAAAACTGTTTTTT. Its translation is CASGRSYYEKLFF.